Below, 15 T cell receptor beta chains from the same sample are listed, as sequenced in a study of blood T cell repertoires in COVID-19. Here immunoSEQ multiplex PCR was the method, and the copy in TCRdb shows in-frame clones only, minus some. The profile covers some 69,000 clones, with around 81% appearing a single time and 20% taken by the ten largest. Material: peripheral blood. The receptors derive from a woman in her seventies with acute or convalescent COVID-19.

V gene TRBV9 combines with J gene TRBJ2-3; 7 bases align to TRBD1. The CDR3 is 16 amino acids. The germline gives CDR1 SGDLS, CDR2 YYNGEE. Trimming cost V 0 bases and J 0 bases; bases outside gene matches: 4. Here the CDR3 DNA reads TGTGCCAGCAGCGTAGGGGGACAGACTAGCACAGATACGCAGTATTTT. Amino acid sequence: CASSVGGQTSTDTQYF. Complete variable domain (other parts from reference TRBV9 and TRBJ2-3): DSGVTQTPKHLITATGQRVTLRCSPRSGDLSVYWYQQSLDQGLQFLIQYYNGEERAKGNILERFSAQQFPDLHSELNLSSLELGDSALYFCASSVGGQTSTDTQYFGPGTRLTVL.

This chain connects TRBV15 to TRBJ1-5; possible D gene TRBD1, 5 bases. Trimming left V 0 bases short and J 4 bases short, with 10 bases between. CDR1 and CDR2 (germline): LNHNV, YYDKDF (reference sequence). The CDR3 runs to 15 residues. The CDR3 nucleotides read TGTGCCACCAGCAGAGATCTTGGGGGGAATCAGCCCCAGCATTTT. Protein sequence: CATSRDLGGNQPQHF.

The V and J genes are TRBV3-1 (or the pseudogene TRBV3-2) and TRBJ2-5, with D possibly TRBD1 on 5 matching bases. Germline V CDR1 and CDR2: LGHDT, YNNKEL (reference sequence). Trimming cost V 0 bases and J 3 bases, with 11 bases left between them. The CDR3 extends over 15 amino acids. The CDR3 DNA follows: TGTGCCAGCAGCCAAGATTTATTAGGGGAAGAGACCCAGTACTTC. Its protein is CASSQDLLGEETQYF.

V gene TRBV10-2 combines with J gene TRBJ1-1, with a possible D match to TRBD1 (5 bases). CDR3 length: 15 residues. Deletions cut 4 bases from V and 0 bases from J, with 12 bases between. The germline gives CDR1 WSHSY, CDR2 SAAADI. Here the CDR3 DNA reads TGCGCCAGCAGTGGCCCTCAACAGGTGAACACTGAAGCTTTCTTT. Translating it yields CASSGPQQVNTEAFF.

V usage is TRBV4-1 and J usage is TRBJ1-2, with 10 bases identical to TRBD1. The length of the CDR3 is 16 residues. J gave up 7 bases and V 2 bases, and 10 bases lay outside the gene matches. The germline gives CDR1 MGHRA, CDR2 YSYEKL. CDR3 in amino acids: CASSQTLTGGIGGYTF. For the CDR3, the DNA is TGCGCCAGCAGCCAAACATTGACAGGGGGCATTGGTGGCTACACCTTC.

CDR3 sequence (DNA): TGTGCCAGCAGGAAGCTGGGGGCCAGTTCCGAGCAGTACTTC. It is translated as CASRKLGASSEQYF. This chain links TRBV28 with TRBJ2-7; tentative D call: TRBD1 (6 bases). V was clipped by 6 bases and J by 6 bases, with 18 bases between them. The length of the CDR3 is 14 residues. The germline V gene encodes CDR1 MDHEN and CDR2 SYDVKM. The variable domain in full, with the rest retrieved from reference TRBV28 and TRBJ2-7, is DVKVTQSSRYLVKRTGEKVFLECVQDMDHENMFWYRQDPGLGLRLIYFSYDVKMKEKGDIPEGYSVSREKKERFSLILESASTNQTSMYLCASRKLGASSEQYFGPGTRLTVT.

The chain uses TRBV3-1 (or the pseudogene TRBV3-2) and TRBJ2-7; perhaps TRBD2 as D (7 bases). V lost 4 bases, J lost 6 bases, and 19 bases lay in between. The CDR3 consists of 15 residues. CDR1 and CDR2 from the germline V gene are LGHDT and YNNKEL (reference sequence). CDR3 sequence (DNA): TGTGCCAGCAGCCCCCAGGGGAGGGCCCTCTTCGAGCAGTACTTC. Amino acids: CASSPQGRALFEQYF.

The J gene is TRBJ2-2, the V gene TRBV28; 16 positions agree with TRBD2. V was clipped by 3 bases and J by 4 bases; unmatched bases: 14. The germline V gene has CDR1 MDHEN and CDR2 SYDVKM. The CDR3 spans 21 residues. CDR3 protein: CASSFLRGGLAGGWRTGELFF. Here the CDR3 DNA reads TGTGCCAGCAGTTTTCTCAGAGGGGGACTAGCGGGAGGGTGGCGCACCGGGGAGCTGTTTTTT. The full variable domain, rest sourced from reference TRBV28 and TRBJ2-2, is DVKVTQSSRYLVKRTGEKVFLECVQDMDHENMFWYRQDPGLGLRLIYFSYDVKMKEKGDIPEGYSVSREKKERFSLILESASTNQTSMYLCASSFLRGGLAGGWRTGELFFGEGSRLTVL.

This clone was seen ten or more times. Additional DNA sequences in this sample encode the identical CDR3. The rearrangement uses TRBV6-6 and TRBJ1-5, with 10 bases fitting TRBD1. V lost 5 bases to trimming and J lost 5 bases; unmatched junction nucleotides: 9. Germline V lookup: CDR1 MNHNY, CDR2 SVGAGI (reference sequence). This CDR3 contains 16 residues. The CDR3 DNA reads TGTGCCAGCAGTACTCGGGGACAGGGGAGATATCAGCCCCAGCATTTT. Amino acid sequence: CASSTRGQGRYQPQHF.

This clone was detected once. This chain connects TRBV19 to TRBJ1-5, with D perhaps TRBD1 (6 bases). Trimming took off 3 bases at V and 4 bases at J, with 19 bases between the two ends. The germline V gene has CDR1 LNHDA and CDR2 SQIVND (reference sequence). The CDR3 spans 17 residues. The CDR3, as DNA: TGTGCCAGTAGTATCGGGGGGCCTTACGTCCCGAATCAGCCCCAGCATTTT. It translates to CASSIGGPYVPNQPQHF.

This rearrangement joins TRBV7-8 to TRBJ1-5; D is undetermined. V dropped 1 base and J dropped 6 bases, with 16 bases sitting between them. The CDR3 has 16 residues. CDR1 SGHVS and CDR2 FQNEAQ come from the germline V gene. The CDR3 region is CASSLVGEARGQPQHF. The CDR3 DNA is TGTGCCAGCAGCTTAGTCGGGGAGGCCCGGGGTCAGCCCCAGCATTTT.

The chain employs TRBV5-1 and TRBJ1-4; 11 positions agree with TRBD1. The CDR3 length is 17 residues. From germline, CDR1 is SGHRS and CDR2 YFSETQ. V was pared by 8 bases and J by 6 bases, with 15 bases of the junction left unmatched. CDR3 sequence: CARRAGPGQGGDEKLFF. DNA for the CDR3: TGCGCCAGGCGAGCCGGCCCGGGACAGGGGGGGGATGAAAAACTGTTTTTT.

V usage is TRBV25-1 and J usage is TRBJ2-3; 10 bases align to TRBD1. Trimming removed 6 bases from V and 5 bases from J; junction bases left unmatched: 8. CDR3 length: 15 residues. CDR1 and CDR2 (germline): MGHDK, SYGVNS. CDR3 coding DNA: TGTGCCAGCAGCGCGACAGGGGGCAAGGGAGATACGCAGTATTTT. This encodes CASSATGGKGDTQYF.

This chain joins TRBV7-6 and TRBJ2-7, with D possibly being TRBD1 (5 bases). CDR1 and CDR2 from the germline V gene are SGHVS and FNYEAQ. V dropped 1 base and J dropped 6 bases, with 16 bases sitting between them. The CDR3 totals 15 residues. CDR3 sequence reads: CASSLEAGQGFEQYF. In DNA form, the CDR3 reads TGTGCCAGCAGCTTAGAGGCAGGGCAAGGTTTCGAGCAGTACTTC.

The V gene is TRBV7-3, the J gene TRBJ1-6; D is undetermined. The length of the CDR3 is 14 residues. The V end was cut by 6 bases, the J end by 7 bases, with 13 bases between. From germline, CDR1 is SGHTA and CDR2 FQGTGA. This CDR3 is CASSRNPENSPLHF. The CDR3 nucleotides are TGTGCCAGCAGTAGAAACCCGGAGAATTCACCCCTCCACTTT.